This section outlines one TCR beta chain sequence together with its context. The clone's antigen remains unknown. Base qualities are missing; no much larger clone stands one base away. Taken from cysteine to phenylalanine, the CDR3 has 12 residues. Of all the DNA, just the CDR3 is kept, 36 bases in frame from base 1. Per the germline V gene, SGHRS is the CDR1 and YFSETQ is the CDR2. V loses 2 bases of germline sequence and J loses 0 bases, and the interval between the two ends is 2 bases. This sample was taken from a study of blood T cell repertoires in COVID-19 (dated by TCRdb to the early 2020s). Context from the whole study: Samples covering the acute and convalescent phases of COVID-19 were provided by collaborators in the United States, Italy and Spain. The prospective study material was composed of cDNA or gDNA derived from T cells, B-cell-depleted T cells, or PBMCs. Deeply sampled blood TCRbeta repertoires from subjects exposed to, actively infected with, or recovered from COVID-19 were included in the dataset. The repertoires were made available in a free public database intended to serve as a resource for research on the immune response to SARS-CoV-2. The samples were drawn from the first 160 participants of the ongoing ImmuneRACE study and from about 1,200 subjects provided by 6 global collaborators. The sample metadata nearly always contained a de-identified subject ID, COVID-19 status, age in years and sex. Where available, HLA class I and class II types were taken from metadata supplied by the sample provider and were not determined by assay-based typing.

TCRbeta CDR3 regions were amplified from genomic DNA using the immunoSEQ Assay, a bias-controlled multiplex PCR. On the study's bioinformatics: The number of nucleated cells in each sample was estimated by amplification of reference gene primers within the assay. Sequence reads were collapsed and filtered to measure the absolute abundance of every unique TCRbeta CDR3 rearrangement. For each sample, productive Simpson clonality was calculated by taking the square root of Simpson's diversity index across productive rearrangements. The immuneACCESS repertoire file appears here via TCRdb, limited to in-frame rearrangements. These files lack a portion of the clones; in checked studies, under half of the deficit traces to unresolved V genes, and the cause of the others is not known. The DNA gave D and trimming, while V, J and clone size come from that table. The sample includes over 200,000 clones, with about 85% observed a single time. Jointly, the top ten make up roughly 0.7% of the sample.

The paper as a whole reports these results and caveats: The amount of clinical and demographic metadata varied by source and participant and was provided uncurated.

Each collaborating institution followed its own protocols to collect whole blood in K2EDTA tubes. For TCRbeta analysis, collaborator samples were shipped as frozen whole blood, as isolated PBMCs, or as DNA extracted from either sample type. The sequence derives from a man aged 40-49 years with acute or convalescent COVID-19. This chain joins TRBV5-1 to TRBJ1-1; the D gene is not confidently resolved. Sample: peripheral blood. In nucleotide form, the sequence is TGCGCCAGCAGCTTTATGAACACTGAAGCTTTCTTT. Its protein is CASSFMNTEAFF.